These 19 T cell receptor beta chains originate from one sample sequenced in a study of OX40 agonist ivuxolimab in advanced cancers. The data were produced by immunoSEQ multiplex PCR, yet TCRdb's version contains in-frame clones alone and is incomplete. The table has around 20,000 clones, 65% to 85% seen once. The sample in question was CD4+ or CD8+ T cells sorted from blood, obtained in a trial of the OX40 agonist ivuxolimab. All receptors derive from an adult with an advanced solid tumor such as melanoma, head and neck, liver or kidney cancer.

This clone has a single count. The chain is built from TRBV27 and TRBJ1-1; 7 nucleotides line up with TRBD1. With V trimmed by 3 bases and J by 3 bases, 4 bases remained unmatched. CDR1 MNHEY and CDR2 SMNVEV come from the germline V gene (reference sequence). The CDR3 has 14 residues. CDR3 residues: CASSFQGEHTEAFF. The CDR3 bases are TGTGCCAGCAGTTTCCAGGGGGAACACACTGAAGCTTTCTTT.

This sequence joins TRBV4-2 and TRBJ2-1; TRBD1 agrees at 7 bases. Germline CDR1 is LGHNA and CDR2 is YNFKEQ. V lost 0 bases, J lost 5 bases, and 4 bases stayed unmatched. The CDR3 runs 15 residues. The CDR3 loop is CASSQDKGTDNEQFF. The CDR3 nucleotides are TGTGCCAGCAGCCAAGATAAGGGGACAGACAATGAGCAGTTCTTC.

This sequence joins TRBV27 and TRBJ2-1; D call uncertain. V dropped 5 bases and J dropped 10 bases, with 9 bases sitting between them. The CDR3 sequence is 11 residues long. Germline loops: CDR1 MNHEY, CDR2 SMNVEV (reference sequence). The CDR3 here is CASSLGREQFF. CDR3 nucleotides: TGTGCCAGCAGTCTAGGAAGAGAGCAGTTCTTC.

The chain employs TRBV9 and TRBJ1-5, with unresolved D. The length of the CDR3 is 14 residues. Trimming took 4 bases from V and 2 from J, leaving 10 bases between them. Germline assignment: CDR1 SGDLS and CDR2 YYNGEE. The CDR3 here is CASSLGQGNQPQHF. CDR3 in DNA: TGTGCCAGCAGCCTTGGCCAGGGCAATCAGCCCCAGCATTTT. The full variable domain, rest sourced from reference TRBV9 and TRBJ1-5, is DSGVTQTPKHLITATGQRVTLRCSPRSGDLSVYWYQQSLDQGLQFLIQYYNGEERAKGNILERFSAQQFPDLHSELNLSSLELGDSALYFCASSLGQGNQPQHFGDGTRLSIL.

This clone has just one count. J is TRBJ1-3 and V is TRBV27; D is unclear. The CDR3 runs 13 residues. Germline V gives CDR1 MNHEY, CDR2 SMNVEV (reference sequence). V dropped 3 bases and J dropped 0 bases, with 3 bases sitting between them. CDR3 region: CASSLSSGNTIYF. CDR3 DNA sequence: TGTGCCAGCAGTTTGTCCTCTGGAAACACCATATATTTT.

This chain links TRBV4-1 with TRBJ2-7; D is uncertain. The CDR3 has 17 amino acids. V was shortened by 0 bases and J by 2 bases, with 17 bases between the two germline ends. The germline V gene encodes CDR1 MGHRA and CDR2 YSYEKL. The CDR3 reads CASSQDPPLETTYEQYF. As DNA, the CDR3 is TGCGCCAGCAGCCAAGATCCTCCATTAGAAACTACCTACGAGCAGTACTTC.

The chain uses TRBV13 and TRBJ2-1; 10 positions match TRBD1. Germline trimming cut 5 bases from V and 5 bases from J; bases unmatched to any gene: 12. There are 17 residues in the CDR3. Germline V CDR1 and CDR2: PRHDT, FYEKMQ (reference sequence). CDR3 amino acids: CASSPLDRGLSDNEQFF. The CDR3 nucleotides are TGTGCCAGCAGCCCCTTAGACAGGGGGCTGAGCGACAATGAGCAGTTCTTC.

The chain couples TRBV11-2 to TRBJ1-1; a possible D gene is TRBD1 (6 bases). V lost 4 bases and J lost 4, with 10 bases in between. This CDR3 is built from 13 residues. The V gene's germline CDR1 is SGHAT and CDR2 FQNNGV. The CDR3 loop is CASSSTGSTEAFF. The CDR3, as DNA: TGTGCCAGCAGCTCTACAGGGAGCACTGAAGCTTTCTTT.

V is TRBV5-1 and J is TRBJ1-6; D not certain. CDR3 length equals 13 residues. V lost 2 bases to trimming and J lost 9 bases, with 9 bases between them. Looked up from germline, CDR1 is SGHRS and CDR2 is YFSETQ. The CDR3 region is CASSFTVGSPLHF. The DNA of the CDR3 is TGCGCCAGCAGCTTCACTGTAGGTTCACCCCTCCACTTT.

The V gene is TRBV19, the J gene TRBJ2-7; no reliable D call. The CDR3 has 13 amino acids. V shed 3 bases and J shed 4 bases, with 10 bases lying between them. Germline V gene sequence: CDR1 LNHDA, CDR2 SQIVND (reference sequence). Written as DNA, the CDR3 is TGTGCCAGTAGTATGGGCAGAGTATACGAGCAGTACTTC. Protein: CASSMGRVYEQYF.

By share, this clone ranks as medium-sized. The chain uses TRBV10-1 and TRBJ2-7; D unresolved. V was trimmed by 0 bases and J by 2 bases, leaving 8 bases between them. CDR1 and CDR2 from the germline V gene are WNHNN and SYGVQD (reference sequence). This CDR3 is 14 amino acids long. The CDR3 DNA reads TGCGCCAGCAGTGAGTCTGGGCTAGCCTACGAGCAGTACTTC. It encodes CASSESGLAYEQYF.

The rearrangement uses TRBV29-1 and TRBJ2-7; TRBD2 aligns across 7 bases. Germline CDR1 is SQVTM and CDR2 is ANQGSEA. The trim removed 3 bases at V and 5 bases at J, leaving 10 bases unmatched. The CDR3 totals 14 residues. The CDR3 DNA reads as TGCAGCGTTGATGGTCAGGACGGGACTAACGAGCAGTACTTC. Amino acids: CSVDGQDGTNEQYF.

DNA for the CDR3: TGCGCCAGCAGCCAAGAAGTCGGGTTCTCCTACGAGCAGTACTTC. Encoded protein: CASSQEVGFSYEQYF. V and J are TRBV4-3 and TRBJ2-7; the D is unclear. With 0 bases removed from V and 0 bases from J, the gap between germline ends came to 9 bases. The CDR3 runs 15 residues. The germline gives CDR1 LGHNA, CDR2 YSLEER.

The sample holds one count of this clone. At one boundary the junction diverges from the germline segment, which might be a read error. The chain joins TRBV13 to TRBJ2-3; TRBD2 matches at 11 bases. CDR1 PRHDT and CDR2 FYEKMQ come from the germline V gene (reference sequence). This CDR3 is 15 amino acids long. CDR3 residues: CASNLAGGPVDTQYF. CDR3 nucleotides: TGTGCCAGCAACTTAGCGGGGGGGCCTGTAGATACGCAGTATTTT.

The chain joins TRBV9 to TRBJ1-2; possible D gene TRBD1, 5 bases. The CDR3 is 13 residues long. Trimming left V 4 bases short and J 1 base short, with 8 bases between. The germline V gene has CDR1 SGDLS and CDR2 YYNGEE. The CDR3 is CASSPRGNYGYTF. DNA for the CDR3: TGTGCCAGCAGCCCAAGGGGTAACTATGGCTACACCTTC.

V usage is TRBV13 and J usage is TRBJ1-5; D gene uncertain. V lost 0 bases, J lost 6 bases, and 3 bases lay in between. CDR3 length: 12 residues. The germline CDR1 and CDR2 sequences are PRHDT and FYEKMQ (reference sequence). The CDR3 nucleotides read TGTGCCAGCAGCTTAGGTGGTCAGCCCCAGCATTTT. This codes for CASSLGGQPQHF.

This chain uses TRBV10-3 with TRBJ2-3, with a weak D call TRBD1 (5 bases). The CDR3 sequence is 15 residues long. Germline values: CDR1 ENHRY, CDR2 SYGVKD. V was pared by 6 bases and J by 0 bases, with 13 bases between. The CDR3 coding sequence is TGTGCCATCAGGAAGACAGTTCCTAGCACAGATACGCAGTATTTT. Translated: CAIRKTVPSTDTQYF.

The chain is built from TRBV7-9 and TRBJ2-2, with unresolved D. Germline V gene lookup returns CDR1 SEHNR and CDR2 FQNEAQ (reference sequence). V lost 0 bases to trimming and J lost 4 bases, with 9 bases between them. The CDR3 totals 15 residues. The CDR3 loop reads CASSLARQPTGELFF. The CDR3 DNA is TGTGCCAGCAGCTTAGCGCGTCAACCCACCGGGGAGCTGTTTTTT.

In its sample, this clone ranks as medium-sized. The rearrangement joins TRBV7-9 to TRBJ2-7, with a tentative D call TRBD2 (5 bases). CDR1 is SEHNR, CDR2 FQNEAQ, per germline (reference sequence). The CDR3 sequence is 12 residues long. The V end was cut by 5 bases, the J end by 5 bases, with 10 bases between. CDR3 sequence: CASSQWTDEQYF. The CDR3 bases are TGTGCCAGCAGCCAATGGACTGACGAGCAGTACTTC.